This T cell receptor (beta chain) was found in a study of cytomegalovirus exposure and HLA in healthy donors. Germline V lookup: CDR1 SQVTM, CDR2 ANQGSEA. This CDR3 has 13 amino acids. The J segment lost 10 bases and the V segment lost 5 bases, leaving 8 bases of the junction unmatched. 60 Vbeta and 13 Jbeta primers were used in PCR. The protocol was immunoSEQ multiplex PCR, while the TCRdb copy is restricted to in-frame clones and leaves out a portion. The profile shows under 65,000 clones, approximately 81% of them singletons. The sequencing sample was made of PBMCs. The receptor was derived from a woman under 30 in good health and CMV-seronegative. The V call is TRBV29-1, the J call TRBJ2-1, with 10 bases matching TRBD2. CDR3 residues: CSVTPSGGGEQFF. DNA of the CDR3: TGCAGCGTTACGCCTAGCGGGGGTGGGGAGCAGTTCTTC.